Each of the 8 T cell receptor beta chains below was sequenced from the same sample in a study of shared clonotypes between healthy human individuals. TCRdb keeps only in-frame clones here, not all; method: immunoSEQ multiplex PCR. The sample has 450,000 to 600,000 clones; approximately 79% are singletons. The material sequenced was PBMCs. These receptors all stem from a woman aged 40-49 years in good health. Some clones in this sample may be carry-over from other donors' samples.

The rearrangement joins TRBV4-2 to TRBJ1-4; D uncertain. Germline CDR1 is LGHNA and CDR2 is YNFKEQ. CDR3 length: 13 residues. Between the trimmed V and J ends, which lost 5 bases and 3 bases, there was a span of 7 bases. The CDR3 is CASSTDSNEKLFF. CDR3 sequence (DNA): TGTGCCAGCAGCACGGACTCTAATGAAAAACTGTTTTTT.

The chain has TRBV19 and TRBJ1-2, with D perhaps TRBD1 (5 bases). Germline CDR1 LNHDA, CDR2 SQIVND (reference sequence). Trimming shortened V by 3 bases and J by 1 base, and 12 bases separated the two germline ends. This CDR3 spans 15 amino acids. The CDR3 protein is CASSIREGSNYGYTF. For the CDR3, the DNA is TGTGCCAGTAGTATTCGAGAGGGGAGTAACTATGGCTACACCTTC.

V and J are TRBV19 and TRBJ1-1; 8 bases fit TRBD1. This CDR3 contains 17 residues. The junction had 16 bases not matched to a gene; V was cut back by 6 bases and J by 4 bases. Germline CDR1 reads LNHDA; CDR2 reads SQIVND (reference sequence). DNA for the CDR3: TGTGCCAGTAGAATTAGGGCCCCAGGGGGCGGAGGCACTGAAGCTTTCTTT. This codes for CASRIRAPGGGGTEAFF.

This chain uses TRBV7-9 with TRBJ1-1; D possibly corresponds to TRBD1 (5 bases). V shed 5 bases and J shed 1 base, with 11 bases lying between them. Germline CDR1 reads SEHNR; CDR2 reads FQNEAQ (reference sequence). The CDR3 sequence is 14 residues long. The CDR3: CASSKTDPNTEAFF. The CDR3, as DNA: TGTGCCAGCAGCAAGACAGACCCGAACACTGAAGCTTTCTTT.

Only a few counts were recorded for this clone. The CDR3 sequence is CASSSLAGGRTDTQYF. The CDR3 DNA reads as TGTGCCAGCAGTTCTTTAGCGGGGGGTCGCACAGATACGCAGTATTTT. The V and J genes are TRBV7-6 and TRBJ2-3; 10 nucleotides line up with TRBD2. The CDR3 consists of 16 residues. Looked up from germline, CDR1 is SGHVS and CDR2 is FNYEAQ. The V segment lost 6 bases and the J segment 1 base; nucleotides outside the gene matches: 7.

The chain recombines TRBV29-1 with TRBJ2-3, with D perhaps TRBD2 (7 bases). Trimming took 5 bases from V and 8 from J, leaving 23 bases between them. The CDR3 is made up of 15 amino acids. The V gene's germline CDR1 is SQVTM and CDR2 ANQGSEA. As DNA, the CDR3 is TGCAGCGTTACCCAGGTTTTTAGGGGAGGGGGTACGCAGTATTTT. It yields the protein CSVTQVFRGGGTQYF.

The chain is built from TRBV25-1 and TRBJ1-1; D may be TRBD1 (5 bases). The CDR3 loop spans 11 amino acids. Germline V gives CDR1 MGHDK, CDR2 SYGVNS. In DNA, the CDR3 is TGTGTCGCGACAGAGAACACTGAAGCTTTCTTT. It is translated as CVATENTEAFF. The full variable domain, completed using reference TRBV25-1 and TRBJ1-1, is EADIYQTPRYLVIGTGKKITLECSQTMGHDKMYWYQQDPGMELHLIHYSYGVNSTEKGDLSSESTVSRIRTEHFPLTLESARPSHTSQYLCVATENTEAFFGQGTRLTVV.

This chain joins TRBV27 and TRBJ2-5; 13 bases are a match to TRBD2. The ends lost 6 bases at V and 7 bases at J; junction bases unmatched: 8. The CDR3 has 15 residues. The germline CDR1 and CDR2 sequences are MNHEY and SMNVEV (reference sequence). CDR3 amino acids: CASSVGLAGEGTQYF. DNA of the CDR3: TGTGCCAGCAGCGTCGGACTAGCGGGAGAGGGGACCCAGTACTTC.